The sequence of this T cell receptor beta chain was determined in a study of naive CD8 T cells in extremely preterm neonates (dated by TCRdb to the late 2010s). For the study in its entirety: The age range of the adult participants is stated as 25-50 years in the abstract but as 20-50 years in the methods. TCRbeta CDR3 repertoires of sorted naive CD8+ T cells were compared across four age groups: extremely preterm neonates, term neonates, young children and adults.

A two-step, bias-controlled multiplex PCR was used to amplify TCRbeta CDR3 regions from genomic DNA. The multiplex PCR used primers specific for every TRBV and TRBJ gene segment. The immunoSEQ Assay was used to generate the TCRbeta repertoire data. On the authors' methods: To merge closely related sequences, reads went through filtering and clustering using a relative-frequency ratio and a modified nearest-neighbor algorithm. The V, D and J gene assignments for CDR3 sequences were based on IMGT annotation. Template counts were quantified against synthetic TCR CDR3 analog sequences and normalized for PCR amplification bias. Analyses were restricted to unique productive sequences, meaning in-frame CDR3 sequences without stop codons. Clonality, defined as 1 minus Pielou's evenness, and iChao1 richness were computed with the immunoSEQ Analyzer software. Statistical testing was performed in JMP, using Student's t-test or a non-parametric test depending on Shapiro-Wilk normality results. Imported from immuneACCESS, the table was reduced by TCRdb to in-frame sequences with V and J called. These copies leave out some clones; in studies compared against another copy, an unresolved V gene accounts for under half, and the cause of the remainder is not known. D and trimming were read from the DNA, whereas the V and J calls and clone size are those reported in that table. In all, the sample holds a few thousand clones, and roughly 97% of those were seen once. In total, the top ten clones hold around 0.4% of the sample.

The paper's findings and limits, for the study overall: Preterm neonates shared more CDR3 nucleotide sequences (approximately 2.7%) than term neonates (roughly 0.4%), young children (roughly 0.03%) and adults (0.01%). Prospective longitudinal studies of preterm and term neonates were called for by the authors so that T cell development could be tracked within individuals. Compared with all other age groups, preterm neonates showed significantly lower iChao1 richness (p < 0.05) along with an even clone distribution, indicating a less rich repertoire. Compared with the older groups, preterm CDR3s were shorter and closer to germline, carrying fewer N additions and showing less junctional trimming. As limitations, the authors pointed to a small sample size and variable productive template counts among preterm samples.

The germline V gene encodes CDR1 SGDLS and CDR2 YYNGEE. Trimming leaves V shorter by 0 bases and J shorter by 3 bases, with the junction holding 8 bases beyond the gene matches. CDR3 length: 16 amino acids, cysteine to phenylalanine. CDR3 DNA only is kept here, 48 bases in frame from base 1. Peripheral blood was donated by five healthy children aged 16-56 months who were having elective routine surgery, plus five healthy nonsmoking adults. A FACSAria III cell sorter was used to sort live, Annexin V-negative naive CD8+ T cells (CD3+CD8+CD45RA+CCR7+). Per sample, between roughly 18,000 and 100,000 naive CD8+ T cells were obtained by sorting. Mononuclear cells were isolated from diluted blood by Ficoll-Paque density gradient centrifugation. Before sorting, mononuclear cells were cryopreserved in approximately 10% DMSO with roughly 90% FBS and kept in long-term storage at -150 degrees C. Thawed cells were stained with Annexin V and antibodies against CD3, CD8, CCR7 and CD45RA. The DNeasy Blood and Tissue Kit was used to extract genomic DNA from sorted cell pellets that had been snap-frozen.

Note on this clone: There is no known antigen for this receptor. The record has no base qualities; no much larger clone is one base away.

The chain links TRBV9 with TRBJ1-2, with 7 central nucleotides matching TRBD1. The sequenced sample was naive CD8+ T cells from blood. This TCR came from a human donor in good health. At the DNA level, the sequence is TGTGCCAGCAGCGTAGTCGCAGGGGGATGGGACTATGGCTACACCTTC. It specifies CASSVVAGGWDYGYTF.